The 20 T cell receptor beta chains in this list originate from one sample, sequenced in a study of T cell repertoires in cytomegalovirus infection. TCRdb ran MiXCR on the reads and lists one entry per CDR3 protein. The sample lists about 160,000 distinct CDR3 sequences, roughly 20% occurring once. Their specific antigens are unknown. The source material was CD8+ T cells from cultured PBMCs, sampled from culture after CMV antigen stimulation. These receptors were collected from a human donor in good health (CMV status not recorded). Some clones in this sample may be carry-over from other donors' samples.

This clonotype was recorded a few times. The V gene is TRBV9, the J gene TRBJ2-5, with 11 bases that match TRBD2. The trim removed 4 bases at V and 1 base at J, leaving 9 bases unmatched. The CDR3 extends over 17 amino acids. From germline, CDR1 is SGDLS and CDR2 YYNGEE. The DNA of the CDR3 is TGTGCCAGCAGCACCTCCGGGACTAGCGGCTTCCAAGAGACCCAGTACTTC. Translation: CASSTSGTSGFQETQYF.

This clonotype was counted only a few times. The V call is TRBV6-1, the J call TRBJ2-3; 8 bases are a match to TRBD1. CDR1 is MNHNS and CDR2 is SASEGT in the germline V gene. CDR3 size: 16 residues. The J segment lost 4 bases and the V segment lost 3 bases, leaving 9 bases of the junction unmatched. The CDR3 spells CASSEQDRERSDTQYF. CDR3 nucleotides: TGTGCCAGCAGTGAGCAGGACAGGGAACGATCAGATACGCAGTATTTT.

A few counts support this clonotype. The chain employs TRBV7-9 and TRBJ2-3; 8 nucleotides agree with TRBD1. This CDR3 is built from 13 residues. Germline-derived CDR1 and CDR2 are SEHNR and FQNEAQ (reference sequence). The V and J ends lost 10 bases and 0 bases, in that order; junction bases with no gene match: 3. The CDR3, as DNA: TGTGCCACTGGGACAGGCAGCACAGATACGCAGTATTTT. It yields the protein CATGTGSTDTQYF.

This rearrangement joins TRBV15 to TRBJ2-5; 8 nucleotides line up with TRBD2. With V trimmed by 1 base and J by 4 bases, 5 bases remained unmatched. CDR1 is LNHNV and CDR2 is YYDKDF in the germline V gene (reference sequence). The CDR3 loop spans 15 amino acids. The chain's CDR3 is CATSRAVGLAETQYF. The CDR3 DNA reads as TGTGCCACCAGCAGAGCGGTAGGACTAGCAGAGACCCAGTACTTC. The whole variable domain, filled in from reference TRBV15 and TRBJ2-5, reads DAMVIQNPRYQVTQFGKPVTLSCSQTLNHNVMYWYQQKSSQAPKLLFHYYDKDFNNEADTPDNFQSRRPNTSFCFLDIRSPGLGDTAMYLCATSRAVGLAETQYFGPGTRLLVL.

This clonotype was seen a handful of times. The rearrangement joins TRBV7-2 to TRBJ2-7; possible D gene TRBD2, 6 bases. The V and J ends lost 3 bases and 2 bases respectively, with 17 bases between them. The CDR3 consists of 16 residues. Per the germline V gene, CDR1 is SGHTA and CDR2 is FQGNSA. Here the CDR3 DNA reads TGTGCCAGCAGCTTGAGGGGACTCATATTTACCTACGAGCAGTACTTC. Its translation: CASSLRGLIFTYEQYF. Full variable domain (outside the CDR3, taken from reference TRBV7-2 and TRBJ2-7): GAGVSQSPSNKVTEKGKDVELRCDPISGHTALYWYRQSLGQGLEFLIYFQGNSAPDKSGLPSDRFSAERTGGSVSTLTIQRTQQEDSAVYLCASSLRGLIFTYEQYFGPGTRLTVT.

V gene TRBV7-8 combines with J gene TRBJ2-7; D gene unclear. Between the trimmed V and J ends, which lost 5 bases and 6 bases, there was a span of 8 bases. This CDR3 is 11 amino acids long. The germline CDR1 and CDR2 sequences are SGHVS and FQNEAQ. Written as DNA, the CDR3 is TGTGCCAGCAGCGGTGGTGGCGAGCAGTACTTC. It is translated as CASSGGGEQYF.

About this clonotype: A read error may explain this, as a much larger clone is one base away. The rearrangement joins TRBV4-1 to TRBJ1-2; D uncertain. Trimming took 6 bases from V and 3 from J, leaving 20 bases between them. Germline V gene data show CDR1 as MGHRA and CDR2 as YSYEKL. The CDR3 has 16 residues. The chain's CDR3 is CASSHSLGSSYYGYTF. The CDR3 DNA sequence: TGCGCCAGCAGTCACTCCCTGGGATCATCTTACTATGGCTACACCTTC.

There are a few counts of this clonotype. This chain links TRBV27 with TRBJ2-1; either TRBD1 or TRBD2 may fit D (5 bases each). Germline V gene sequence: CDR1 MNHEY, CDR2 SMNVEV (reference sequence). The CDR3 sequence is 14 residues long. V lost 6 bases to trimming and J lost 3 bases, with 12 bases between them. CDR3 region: CASSLLGDYNEQFF. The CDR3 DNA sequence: TGTGCCAGCAGCTTACTAGGGGACTACAATGAGCAGTTCTTC.

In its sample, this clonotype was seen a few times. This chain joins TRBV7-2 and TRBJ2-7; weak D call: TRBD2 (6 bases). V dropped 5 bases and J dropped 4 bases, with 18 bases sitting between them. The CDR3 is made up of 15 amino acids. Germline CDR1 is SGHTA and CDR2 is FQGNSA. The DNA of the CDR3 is TGTGCCAGCAGCGAATACCGGGGACTCACTTACGAGCAGTACTTC. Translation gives CASSEYRGLTYEQYF.

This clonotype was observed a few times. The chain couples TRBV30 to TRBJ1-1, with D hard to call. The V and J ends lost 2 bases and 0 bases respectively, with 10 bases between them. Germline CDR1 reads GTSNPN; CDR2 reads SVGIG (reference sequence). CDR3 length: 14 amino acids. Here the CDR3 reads CAWSRARMNTEAFF. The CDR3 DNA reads TGTGCCTGGAGTAGGGCCAGGATGAACACTGAAGCTTTCTTT.

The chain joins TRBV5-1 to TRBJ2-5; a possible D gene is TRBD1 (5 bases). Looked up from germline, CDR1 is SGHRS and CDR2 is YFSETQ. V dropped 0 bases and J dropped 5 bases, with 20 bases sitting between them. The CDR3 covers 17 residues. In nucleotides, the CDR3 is TGCGCCAGCAGCTTGGAGGGGCGGTTCTCTGGGCGGGAGACCCAGTACTTC. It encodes CASSLEGRFSGRETQYF.

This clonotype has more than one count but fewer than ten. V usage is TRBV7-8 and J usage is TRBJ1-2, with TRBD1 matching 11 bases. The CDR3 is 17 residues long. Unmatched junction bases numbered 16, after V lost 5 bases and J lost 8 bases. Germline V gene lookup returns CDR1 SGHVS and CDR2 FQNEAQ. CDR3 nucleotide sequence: TGTGCCAGCAGCGGACGGGACAGGGGGGCGAAGGTCGTCGGCTACACCTTC. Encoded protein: CASSGRDRGAKVVGYTF. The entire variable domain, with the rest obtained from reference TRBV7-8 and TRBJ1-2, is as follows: GAGVSQSPRYKVAKRGQDVALRCDPISGHVSLFWYQQALGQGPEFLTYFQNEAQLDKSGLPSDRFFAERPEGSVSTLKIQRTQQEDSAVYLCASSGRDRGAKVVGYTFGSGTRLTVV.

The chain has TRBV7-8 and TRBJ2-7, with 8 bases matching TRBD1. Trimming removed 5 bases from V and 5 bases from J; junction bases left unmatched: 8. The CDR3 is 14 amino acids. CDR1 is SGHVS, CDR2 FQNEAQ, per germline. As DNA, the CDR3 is TGTGCCAGCAGCCTACGGACAGGGATCGACGAGCAGTACTTC. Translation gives CASSLRTGIDEQYF. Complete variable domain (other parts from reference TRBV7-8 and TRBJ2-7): GAGVSQSPRYKVAKRGQDVALRCDPISGHVSLFWYQQALGQGPEFLTYFQNEAQLDKSGLPSDRFFAERPEGSVSTLKIQRTQQEDSAVYLCASSLRTGIDEQYFGPGTRLTVT.

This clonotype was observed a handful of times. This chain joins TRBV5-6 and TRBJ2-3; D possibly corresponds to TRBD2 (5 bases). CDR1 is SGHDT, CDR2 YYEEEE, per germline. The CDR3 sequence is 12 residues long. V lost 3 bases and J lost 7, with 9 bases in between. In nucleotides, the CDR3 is TGTGCCAGCAGCTCTAGCCAGAATACGCAGTATTTT. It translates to CASSSSQNTQYF. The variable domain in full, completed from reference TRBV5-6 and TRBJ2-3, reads DAGVTQSPTHLIKTRGQQVTLRCSPKSGHDTVSWYQQALGQGPQFIFQYYEEEERQRGNFPDRFSGHQFPNYSSELNVNALLLGDSALYLCASSSSQNTQYFGPGTRLTVL.

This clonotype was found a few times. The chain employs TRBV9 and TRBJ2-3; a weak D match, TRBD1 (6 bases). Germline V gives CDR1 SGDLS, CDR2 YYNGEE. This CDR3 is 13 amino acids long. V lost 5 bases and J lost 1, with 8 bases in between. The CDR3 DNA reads TGTGCCAGCAGTCGGACAGGCACAGATACGCAGTATTTT. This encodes CASSRTGTDTQYF.

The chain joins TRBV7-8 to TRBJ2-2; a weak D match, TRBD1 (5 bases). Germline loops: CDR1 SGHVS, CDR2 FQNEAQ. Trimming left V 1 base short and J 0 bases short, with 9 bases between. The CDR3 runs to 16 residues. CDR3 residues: CASSLGQNANTGELFF. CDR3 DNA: TGTGCCAGCAGCTTAGGACAGAACGCGAACACCGGGGAGCTGTTTTTT.

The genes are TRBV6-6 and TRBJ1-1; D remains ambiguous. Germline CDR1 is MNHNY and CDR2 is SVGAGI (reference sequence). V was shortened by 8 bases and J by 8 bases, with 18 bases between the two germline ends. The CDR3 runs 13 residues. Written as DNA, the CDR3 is TGTGCCAGCCAATCGGCTCCCCGTCAGGAAGCTTTCTTT. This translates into CASQSAPRQEAFF.

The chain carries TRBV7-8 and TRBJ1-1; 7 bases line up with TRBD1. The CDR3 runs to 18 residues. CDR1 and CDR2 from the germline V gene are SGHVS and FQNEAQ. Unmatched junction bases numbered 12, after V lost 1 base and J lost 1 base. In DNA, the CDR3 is TGTGCCAGCAGCTTAGGTTTATCGGGGACAGCGGAGAACACTGAAGCTTTCTTT. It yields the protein CASSLGLSGTAENTEAFF.

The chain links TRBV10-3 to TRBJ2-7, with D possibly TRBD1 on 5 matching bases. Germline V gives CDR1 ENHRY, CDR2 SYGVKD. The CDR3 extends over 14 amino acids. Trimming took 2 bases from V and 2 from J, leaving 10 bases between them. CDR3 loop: CAISENRSPYEQYF. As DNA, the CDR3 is TGTGCCATCAGTGAGAACAGGTCCCCCTACGAGCAGTACTTC.

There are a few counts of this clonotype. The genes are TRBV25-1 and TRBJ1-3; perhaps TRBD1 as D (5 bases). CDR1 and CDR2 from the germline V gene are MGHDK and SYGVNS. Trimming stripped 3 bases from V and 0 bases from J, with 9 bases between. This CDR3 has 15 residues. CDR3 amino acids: CASSDGTGSGNTIYF. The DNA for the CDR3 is TGTGCCAGCAGTGACGGAACAGGCTCTGGAAACACCATATATTTT.